This is a list of T cell receptor beta chains from one sample in a study of T cells in pancreatic ductal adenocarcinoma. TCRdb's copy holds only in-frame clones and misses some; the assay was immunoSEQ multiplex PCR. This table has 8,500 to 9,500 clones, about 64% appearing once. The sequenced sample consisted of pancreatic tumor tissue. Source of these receptors: a human donor with pancreatic ductal adenocarcinoma. Each CDR3 is given with its conserved first and last residue. D genes are given only for firm matches. Clone size is shown for a subset of rows, as once, few, many or a class of expanded clone.

clone_size	d_call	v_call	j_call	cdr3_length	cdr3_aa	cdr3_nt
.	TRBD2	TRBV20-1	TRBJ2-7	11	CSVAGGYEQYF	TGCAGTGTGGCGGGGGGTTACGAGCAGTACTTC
few	TRBD1	TRBV5-6	TRBJ1-4	14	CASSPGQGNEKLFF	TGTGCCAGCAGCCCTGGACAGGGGAATGAAAAACTGTTTTTT
.	.	TRBV13	TRBJ2-1	15	CASSLGTLTYNEKFF	TGTGCCAGCAGCTTAGGAACCCTGACCTACAATGAGAAGTTCTTC
.	TRBD2	TRBV11-2	TRBJ2-1	14	CASSFSLAGNEQFF	TGTGCCAGCAGCTTTTCGTTAGCGGGCAATGAGCAGTTCTTC
.	.	TRBV25-1	TRBJ2-1	13	CASSELANNEQFF	TGTGCCAGCAGTGAACTCGCGAACAATGAGCAGTTCTTC
once	TRBD2	TRBV6-6	TRBJ2-3	16	CASLFTSGGAGDTQYF	TGTGCCAGCCTCTTCACTAGCGGGGGGGCGGGAGATACGCAGTATTTT
.	TRBD1	TRBV19	TRBJ1-5	15	CASRGQGASDQPQHF	TGTGCCAGTAGGGGACAGGGGGCTTCGGATCAGCCCCAGCATTTT
few	.	TRBV6-5	TRBJ2-7	13	CASRLATPYEQYF	TGTGCCAGCCGCTTAGCGACCCCCTACGAGCAGTACTTC
.	.	TRBV27	TRBJ2-3	13	CASSRGRDGTQYF	TGTGCCAGCAGTCGCGGGCGGGATGGTACGCAGTATTTT
once	.	TRBV4-1	TRBJ2-5	16	CASSQDTDRGQETQYF	TGCGCCAGCAGCCAAGATACGGATAGGGGCCAAGAGACCCAGTACTTC
.	TRBD2	TRBV19	TRBJ2-1	17	CASSMVVRGTRAGEQFF	TGTGCCAGTAGTATGGTTGTTAGGGGGACTAGAGCCGGTGAGCAGTTCTTC
few	TRBD1	TRBV18	TRBJ2-5	16	CASSPLTGVGQETQYF	TGTGCCAGCTCACCACTCACAGGGGTTGGACAAGAGACCCAGTACTTC
.	.	TRBV18	TRBJ1-5	14	CASSAGTANQPQHF	TGTGCCAGCTCGGCCGGGACGGCGAATCAGCCCCAGCATTTT
few	TRBD1	TRBV19	TRBJ1-2	13	CASTQWTGDGYTF	TGTGCCAGTACGCAATGGACAGGGGATGGCTACACCTTC
.	TRBD1	TRBV5-4	TRBJ2-7	14	CASSLAAGGDEQYF	TGTGCCAGCAGCTTGGCGGCAGGGGGCGACGAGCAGTACTTC
.	.	TRBV7-8	TRBJ2-7	13	CASSRDTSYEQYF	TGTGCCAGCAGCAGGGACACCTCCTACGAGCAGTACTTC
.	TRBD2	TRBV5-1	TRBJ2-1	15	CASSPLTGGVNEQFF	TGCGCCAGCAGCCCGTTGACGGGAGGGGTAAATGAGCAGTTCTTC
.	.	TRBV27	TRBJ1-2	13	CASSPKGNYGYTF	TGTGCCAGCAGTCCCAAGGGGAACTATGGCTACACCTTC